The present TCR beta chain was sequenced within a study of shared clonotypes between healthy human individuals. Generated by immunoSEQ multiplex PCR, the TCRdb table keeps only in-frame clones and is missing some. Of over 950,000 clones in the sample, approximately 77% were seen once. Points from the study as a whole: How much donors shared clonotypes was expected to be affected by sequencing depth.

V was pared by 3 bases and J by 0 bases, with 8 bases of the junction left unmatched. Per the germline V gene, CDR1 is MDHEN and CDR2 is SYDVKM. The CDR3 totals 16 residues. Naive CD4+ cells were CD45RA-selected; the remaining cells were memory. Turning to this clone: Its antigen is currently unknown.

The chain has TRBV28 and TRBJ2-7, with 7 bases identical to TRBD2. This TCR derives from a man aged 18 to 30 in good health. Some clones in this sample may be carry-over from other donors' samples. The sample consisted of memory CD4+ T cells from PBMCs. This sample's subset: CD45RA-negative fraction. Here the CDR3 reads CASSFSTSTFSYEQYF. CDR3 coding DNA: TGTGCCAGCAGTTTTTCGACTAGCACCTTCTCCTACGAGCAGTACTTC.